The 24 T cell receptor beta chains reported below all come from one sample, sequenced in a study of CD8+ T cells in alopecia areata. Once RNA had been extracted, it was reverse transcribed into cDNA to act as the sequencing template. The table came from immunoSEQ multiplex PCR; TCRdb's copy has only in-frame clones and leaves some out. The data show about 270,000 clones, with none appearing a single time. Sorting of pooled cutaneous lymph node cells used CD4, CD8alpha, NKG2D, NKG2ACE and other markers. The sequenced sample was CD4+ T cells sorted from a lymph node. Every receptor here comes from a C3H/HeJ mouse with alopecia areata. MHC haplotype of the strain: H2-k.

Regarding this clone: Mouse names are used for the genes. The read ends 4 residues shy of where the CDR3 ends; the end is completed using the germline J gene. Distinct nucleotide sequences in the sample also encode this CDR3. This chain joins TRBV13-1 and TRBJ2-7, with D unclear. Looked up from germline, CDR1 is NSHNY and CDR2 is SYGAGN. This CDR3 has 13 residues. The V and J ends lost 3 bases and 0 bases respectively, with 7 bases between them. Partial CDR3 DNA: TGTGCCAGCAGTGGTCAGATCTCCTAT. This sequence encodes CASSGQISY. Given in full, the CDR3 is CASSGQISYEQYF.

As to this clone: These gene names are mouse names. The CDR3 end is not reached by the read, which stops 4 residues before it; the germline J gene fills it in. This chain uses TRBV5 with TRBJ2-3, with 7 bases that match TRBD1. The trim removed 3 bases at V and 1 base at J, leaving 1 base unmatched. From germline, CDR1 is LGHNA and CDR2 YNLKQL (reference sequence). This CDR3 is built from 14 residues. The CDR3 reads CASSHTGGAETLYF. Incomplete CDR3 DNA: TGTGCCAGCAGCCATACAGGGGGTGCAGAA.

This clone was detected only a few times. Genes and germline come from the mouse. The CDR3 end falls 4 residues outside the read, so it is completed with the germline J gene. In the same sample, other DNA sequences code for this CDR3. V gene TRBV13-1 combines with J gene TRBJ2-3, with no clear D. V was shortened by 1 base and J by 0 bases, with 6 bases between the two germline ends. The CDR3 is made up of 14 amino acids. The germline CDR1 and CDR2 sequences are NSHNY and SYGAGN. The CDR3: CASSDSSSAETLYF. The CDR3 DNA, read in part, is TGTGCCAGCAGTGATTCCAGTAGTGCAGAA.

Comments on this clone: Gene names and germline match the mouse. The read halts 4 residues ahead of the CDR3 end, with the missing end drawn from the germline J gene. The V and J genes are TRBV31 and TRBJ2-2, with a weak D call TRBD2 (6 bases). The CDR3 is made up of 18 amino acids. CDR1 and CDR2 from the germline V gene are GKSSPN and SITVG. V was trimmed by 0 bases and J by 1 base, leaving 18 bases between them. The DNA read from the CDR3 is TGTGCCTGGAGTCTAGGCGTCGTGTGGGGGAAAAACACCGGG. Translation gives CAWSLGVVWGKNTG. The full CDR3 reads CAWSLGVVWGKNTGQLYF.

Worth noting for this clone: Gene names follow the mouse nomenclature. Coverage ceases 4 residues before the CDR3 finishes, and the germline J gene fills in the end. This sequence joins TRBV5 and TRBJ1-1, with D uncertain. Germline CDR1 reads LGHNA; CDR2 reads YNLKQL (reference sequence). The CDR3 extends over 12 amino acids. The CDR3 reads CASSHIRTEVFF. The sequenced part of the CDR3 DNA is TGTGCCAGCAGCCATATCAGGACA.

With regard to this clone: These gene names are mouse names. The CDR3 region is CASSFPNYEQYF. CDR3 bases read: TGTGCCAGCAGTTTCCCCAACTAT. The genes are TRBV14 and TRBJ2-7; D is unresolved. Coverage ceases 4 residues before the CDR3 finishes, and the germline J gene fills in the end. Germline V gene lookup returns CDR1 SGHDT and CDR2 FRDEAV. The CDR3 has 12 amino acids. The V gene lost 1 base and the J gene lost 3 bases, with 5 bases spanning the gap. The full variable domain, with the rest looked up from reference TRBV14 and TRBJ2-7, is EAGVTQSPRYAVLQEGQAVSFWCDPISGHDTLYWYQQPRDQGPQLLVYFRDEAVIDNSQLPSDRFSAVRPKGTNSTLKIQSAKQGDTATYLCASSFPNYEQYFGPGTRLTVL.

This clone turned up a few times. Any gene name here is a mouse gene name. The read terminates 4 residues before the CDR3 end, so the remaining end is supplied by the germline J gene. The chain links TRBV13-1 to TRBJ2-3; a weak D match, TRBD2 (6 bases). CDR3 length equals 14 residues. The V and J ends lost 5 bases and 1 base respectively, with 11 bases between them. Per the germline V gene, CDR1 is NSHNY and CDR2 is SYGAGN. The CDR3 protein is CASSPAGGAETLYF. CDR3 bases read: TGTGCCAGCAGCCCCGCTGGGGGTGCAGAA.

This clone was seen a handful of times. Each gene name is a mouse one. The identical CDR3 is also encoded by other nucleotide sequences in the sample. CDR3 sequence: CASSDGQGNSDYTF. CDR3 DNA, as far as it was read: TGTGCCAGCAGTGATGGACAGGGGAACTCC. The V gene is TRBV13-3, the J gene TRBJ1-2, with 8 bases that match TRBD1. The read ends 4 residues shy of where the CDR3 ends; the end is completed using the germline J gene. This CDR3 has 14 amino acids. V trimming: 0 bases; J trimming: 2 bases; junction bases outside the gene matches: 0. Germline lookup yields CDR1 NNHDY and CDR2 SYVADS.

Notes on this clone: The listed genes are named as in mouse. The sequence runs out 4 residues before the end of the CDR3; the remainder is reconstructed from the germline J gene. The rearrangement links TRBV29 to TRBJ2-7, with TRBD1 matching over 9 bases. This CDR3 spans 15 amino acids. Germline V lookup: CDR1 MSHET, CDR2 SYDVDS. The trim removed 7 bases at V and 0 bases at J, leaving 7 bases unmatched. The CDR3 sequence is CASTGTGRTSYEQYF. The CDR3 DNA, read in part, is TGTGCTAGCACCGGGACAGGGAGGACCTCCTAT. Looking up the rest from reference TRBV29 and TRBJ2-7 gives the full variable domain: DMKVTQMPRYLIKRMGENVLLECGQDMSHETMYWYRQDPGLGLQLIYISYDVDSNSEGDIPKGYRVSRKKREHFSLILDSAKTNQTSVYFCASTGTGRTSYEQYFGPGTRLTVL.

This clone showed up just a few times. The gene names given are mouse names. The read gets to within 4 residues of the CDR3 end, and the germline J gene fills in the rest. Other DNA sequences in this specimen translate into the identical CDR3. The chain recombines TRBV5 with TRBJ2-7; the match to TRBD2 covers 12 bases. CDR1 is LGHNA and CDR2 is YNLKQL in the germline V gene (reference sequence). The CDR3 is made up of 15 amino acids. CDR3: CASSQDGTGGYEQYF. The CDR3 bases that were read are TGTGCCAGCAGCCAAGACGGGACTGGGGGGTAT.

This clone was seen only a few times. Gene names are mouse gene names. The observed sequence ends 4 residues before the CDR3 terminus, with the missing tail filled in from the germline J gene. Other DNA sequences in this specimen translate into the identical CDR3. The gene calls are TRBV5 and TRBJ2-7; TRBD2 aligns across 11 bases. Germline V CDR1 and CDR2: LGHNA, YNLKQL (reference sequence). CDR3 length: 15 amino acids. Here the CDR3 reads CASSQSGLGAYEQYF. CDR3 bases read: TGTGCCAGCAGCCAATCGGGACTGGGGGCGTAT.

As regards this clone: Gene names refer to mouse genes. From the germline J gene comes the end of the CDR3, since the read stops 3 residues before it. The rearrangement joins TRBV19 to TRBJ1-6; TRBD1 might be the D (6 bases). TRBJ1-6 is an ORF for which the function is uncertain. Trimming took 5 bases from V and 3 from J, leaving 12 bases between them. The germline CDR1 and CDR2 sequences are FNHDT and SITEND (reference sequence). The CDR3 is made up of 15 amino acids. The CDR3 sequence: CASRTTGLYNSPLYF. The sequenced CDR3 bases are TGTGCCAGCAGGACGACAGGCCTCTATAATTCGCCC.

This clone was counted a few times. Germline and genes here are mouse. The DNA ends 4 residues before the CDR3 does, and the rest of the CDR3 is filled in from the germline J gene. The chain has TRBV14 and TRBJ2-5; a weak D match, TRBD1 (6 bases). The germline CDR1 and CDR2 sequences are SGHDT and FRDEAV. The CDR3 length is 14 residues. V dropped 2 bases and J dropped 2 bases, with 9 bases sitting between them. The covered CDR3 bases are TGTGCCAGCAGTTTAGGGGACACCCAAGAC. This translates into CASSLGDTQD. The whole CDR3 protein is CASSLGDTQDTQYF.

Worth noting for this clone: The listed genes are named as in mouse. The read stops 4 residues short of the end of the CDR3; the missing end is completed from the germline J gene. The chain joins TRBV19 to TRBJ2-5, with a weak D call TRBD1 (7 bases). Germline V gene sequence: CDR1 FNHDT, CDR2 SITEND (reference sequence). The CDR3 totals 14 residues. CDR3 in amino acids: CASSMRGRLDTQYF. The part of the CDR3 DNA that was read is TGTGCCAGCAGTATGAGGGGGCGCCTGGAC. The whole variable domain, filled in from reference TRBV19 and TRBJ2-5, reads GGIITQTPKFLIGQEGQKLTLKCQQNFNHDTMYWYRQDSGKGLRLIYYSITENDLQKGDLSEGYDASREKKSSFSLTVTSAQKNEMAVFLCASSMRGRLDTQYFGPGTRLLVL.

For this clone: Gene names follow the mouse nomenclature. Read sequence stops 4 residues before the CDR3 end, and the germline J gene provides the missing end. The same CDR3 arises from other DNA sequences in this sample as well. The chain has TRBV1 and TRBJ2-5, with D possibly being TRBD2 (5 bases). In germline, CDR1 is NSQYPW, CDR2 LRSPGD (reference sequence). CDR3 length equals 13 residues. CDR3 in amino acids: CTCSAGGEDTQYF. Partial CDR3 DNA: TGCACCTGCAGTGCAGGTGGGGAGGAC.

On this clone: Germline and genes: mouse. The read terminates 4 residues before the CDR3 end, so the remaining end is supplied by the germline J gene. This same CDR3 is encoded by further DNA sequences in the sample. The J gene is TRBJ2-1, the V gene TRBV31; 12 nucleotides agree with TRBD2. The germline gives CDR1 GKSSPN, CDR2 SITVG. Trimming at V came to 0 bases and at J to 1 base, leaving 1 base not matched to a gene. The CDR3 runs 16 residues. The sequenced part of the CDR3 DNA is TGTGCCTGGAGTCTAGGGACTGGGGGGAACTATGCT. This sequence encodes CAWSLGTGGNYA. The CDR3 reads in full as CAWSLGTGGNYAEQFF.

This clone was detected a few times. Mouse gene names and germline throughout. The read falls 4 residues short of the CDR3 end, and the missing part is taken from the germline J gene. The chain recombines TRBV5 with TRBJ1-1; TRBD1 is a possible D gene (5 bases). This CDR3 has 14 residues. V was cut by 0 bases and J by 3 bases, with 8 bases left in between. The germline gives CDR1 LGHNA, CDR2 YNLKQL (reference sequence). The part of the CDR3 DNA that was read is TGTGCCAGCAGCCAAGACTGGGGGTACACA. Residues: CASSQDWGYT. From start to end, the CDR3 is CASSQDWGYTEVFF.

On this clone: Gene and germline names: mouse. The sequenced fragment ends 4 residues before the CDR3 boundary, so the rest is inferred from the germline J gene. The same CDR3 is also encoded by other DNA sequences in this sample. The chain is built from TRBV13-1 and TRBJ2-4, with 9 bases matching TRBD1. J gave up 3 bases and V 5 bases, and 1 base lay outside the gene matches. Germline V gene lookup returns CDR1 NSHNY and CDR2 SYGAGN. CDR3 length: 13 residues. The sequenced CDR3 bases are TGTGCCAGCAGGGGACAGGGCCAAAAC. Amino acid sequence: CASRGQGQN. The entire CDR3 reads CASRGQGQNTLYF.

A word on this clone: All gene names here are mouse names. The CDR3 goes on 3 residues after the read ends, and that part is filled in from the germline J gene. V usage is TRBV19 and J usage is TRBJ1-6; D might be TRBD1 (6 bases). TRBJ1-6 is known as an ORF, though its function is uncertain. CDR3 length: 17 amino acids. V shed 3 bases and J shed 0 bases, with 13 bases lying between them. CDR1 is FNHDT and CDR2 is SITEND in the germline V gene (reference sequence). The CDR3: CASSTPGTNSYNSPLYF. The DNA read from the CDR3 is TGTGCCAGCAGTACGCCCGGGACAAATTCCTATAATTCGCCC.

This clone has more than one count but fewer than ten. The listed genes are named as in mouse. The observed sequence ends 4 residues before the CDR3 terminus, with the missing tail filled in from the germline J gene. The chain links TRBV19 to TRBJ2-1; TRBD1 agrees at 8 bases. This CDR3 region has 14 residues. In germline, CDR1 is FNHDT, CDR2 SITEND (reference sequence). The ends lost 3 bases at V and 3 bases at J; junction bases unmatched: 2. CDR3 DNA, as far as it was read: TGTGCCAGCAGTAAGACAGGGGTCTATGCT. It translates to CASSKTGVYA. The entire CDR3 protein reads CASSKTGVYAEQFF.

This clone appeared a few times. Gene names and germline refer to mouse. The read terminates 4 residues before the CDR3 end, so the remaining end is supplied by the germline J gene. This chain uses TRBV13-1 with TRBJ1-1, with 9 bases aligning to TRBD1. The germline V gene has CDR1 NSHNY and CDR2 SYGAGN. The V and J ends lost 6 bases and 4 bases, in that order; junction bases with no gene match: 7. This CDR3 has 14 residues. The CDR3 region is CASNRDREGTEVFF. The CDR3 DNA, read in part, is TGTGCCAGCAACCGGGACAGGGAGGGCACA.

Note on this clone: Mouse gene names and germline throughout. The DNA ends 4 residues before the CDR3 does, and the rest of the CDR3 is filled in from the germline J gene. The sample holds other DNA sequences that translate to the same CDR3. V and J are TRBV13-2 and TRBJ2-2, with 8 bases that match TRBD2. V was clipped by 0 bases and J by 0 bases; unmatched bases: 1. Germline V gene sequence: CDR1 NNHNN, CDR2 SYGAGS (reference sequence). The CDR3 sequence is 16 residues long. The CDR3 sequence is CASGDVWGANTGQLYF. The DNA read from the CDR3 is TGTGCCAGCGGTGATGTCTGGGGGGCAAACACCGGG.

Points on this clone: Genes and germline are mouse. The CDR3 extends 4 residues past the end of the read, so its final part is completed from the germline J gene. The same CDR3 also results from other DNA sequences found in this sample. The chain joins TRBV31 to TRBJ2-3, with 8 bases lining up with TRBD2. In germline, CDR1 is GKSSPN, CDR2 SITVG. This CDR3 spans 15 amino acids. The V gene end was trimmed by 1 base and the J gene end by 0 bases; junction bases not matched to a gene: 3. The sequenced part of the CDR3 DNA is TGTGCCTGGAGTCGACTGGGGACTAGTGCAGAA. Amino acid sequence: CAWSRLGTSAE. From start to end, the CDR3 is CAWSRLGTSAETLYF.

This clone was found a few times. Mouse names are used for the genes. With the read ending 3 residues before the CDR3 end, the germline J gene is used to fill in that end. The gene calls are TRBV19 and TRBJ1-6; TRBD1 matches 12 bases. TRBJ1-6 carries the ORF label, with uncertain function. Germline V gene lookup returns CDR1 FNHDT and CDR2 SITEND (reference sequence). J was trimmed by 0 bases and V by 6 bases; bases with no gene match: 7. The CDR3 runs to 18 residues. The CDR3 protein is CASKGQGASNSYNSPLYF. The covered CDR3 bases are TGTGCCAGCAAGGGACAGGGGGCTTCGAATTCCTATAATTCGCCC.